This T cell receptor (beta chain) is from a study of blood T cell repertoires in COVID-19. TCRdb's copy holds only in-frame clones and misses some; the assay was immunoSEQ multiplex PCR. The sample lists 57,000 or so clones; approximately 80% were seen once. The CDR3 runs to 16 residues. The V segment lost 8 bases and the J segment 10 bases; nucleotides outside the gene matches: 17. Germline V lookup: CDR1 MNHEY, CDR2 SMNVEV (reference sequence). The sample consisted of peripheral blood. This TCR came from a man aged 55 to 70 with acute or convalescent COVID-19. This rearrangement joins TRBV27 to TRBJ1-6; the match to TRBD1 covers 7 bases. CDR3 nucleotides: TGTGCCAGCCTTGATACCGAGAAGGGGGCAGGATCACCCCTCCACTTT. This codes for CASLDTEKGAGSPLHF.